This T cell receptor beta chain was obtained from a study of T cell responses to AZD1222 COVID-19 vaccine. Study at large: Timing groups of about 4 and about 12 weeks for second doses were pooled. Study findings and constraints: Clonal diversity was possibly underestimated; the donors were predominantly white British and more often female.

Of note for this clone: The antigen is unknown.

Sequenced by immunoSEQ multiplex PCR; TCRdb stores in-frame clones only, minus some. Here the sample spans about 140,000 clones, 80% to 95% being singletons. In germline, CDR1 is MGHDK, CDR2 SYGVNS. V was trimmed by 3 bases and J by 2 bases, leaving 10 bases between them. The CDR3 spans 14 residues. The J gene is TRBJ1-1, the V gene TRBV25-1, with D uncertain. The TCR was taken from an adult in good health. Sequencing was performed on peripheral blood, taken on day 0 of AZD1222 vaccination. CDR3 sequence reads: CASSDTRPNTEAFF. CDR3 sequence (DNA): TGTGCCAGCAGTGACACCAGGCCCAACACTGAAGCTTTCTTT.